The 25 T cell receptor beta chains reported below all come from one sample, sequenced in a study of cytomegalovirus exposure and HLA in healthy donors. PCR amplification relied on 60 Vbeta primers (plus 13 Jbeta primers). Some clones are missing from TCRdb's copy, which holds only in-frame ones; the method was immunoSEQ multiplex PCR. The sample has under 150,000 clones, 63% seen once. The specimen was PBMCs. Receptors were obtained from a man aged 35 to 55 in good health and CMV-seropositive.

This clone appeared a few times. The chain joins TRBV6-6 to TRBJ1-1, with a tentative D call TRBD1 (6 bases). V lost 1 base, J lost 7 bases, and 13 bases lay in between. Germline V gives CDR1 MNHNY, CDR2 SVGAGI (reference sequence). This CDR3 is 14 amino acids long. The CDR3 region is CASSYLAGVSEAFF. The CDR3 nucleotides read TGTGCCAGCAGTTACTTGGCAGGGGTTAGTGAAGCTTTCTTT.

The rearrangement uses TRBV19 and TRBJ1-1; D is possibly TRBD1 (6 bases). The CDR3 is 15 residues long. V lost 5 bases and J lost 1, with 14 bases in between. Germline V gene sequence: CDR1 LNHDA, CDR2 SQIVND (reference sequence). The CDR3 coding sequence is TGTGCCAGTAGTCTGGGGGCTTCAACGAACACTGAAGCTTTCTTT. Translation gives CASSLGASTNTEAFF.

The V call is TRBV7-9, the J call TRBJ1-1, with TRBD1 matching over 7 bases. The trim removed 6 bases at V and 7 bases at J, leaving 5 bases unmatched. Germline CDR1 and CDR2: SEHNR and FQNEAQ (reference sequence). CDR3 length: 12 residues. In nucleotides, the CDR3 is TGTGCCAGCAGGGGACAGAAAGTTGAAGCTTTCTTT. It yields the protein CASRGQKVEAFF.

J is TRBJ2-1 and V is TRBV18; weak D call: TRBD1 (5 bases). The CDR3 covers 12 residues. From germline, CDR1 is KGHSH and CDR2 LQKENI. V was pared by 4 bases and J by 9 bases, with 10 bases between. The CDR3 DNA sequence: TGTGCCAGCTCACACTACCAGGGTGAGCAGTTCTTC. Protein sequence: CASSHYQGEQFF. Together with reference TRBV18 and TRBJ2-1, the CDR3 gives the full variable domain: NAGVMQNPRHLVRRRGQEARLRCSPMKGHSHVYWYRQLPEEGLKFMVYLQKENIIDESGMPKERFSAEFPKEGPSILRIQQVVRGDSAAYFCASSHYQGEQFFGPGTRLTVL.

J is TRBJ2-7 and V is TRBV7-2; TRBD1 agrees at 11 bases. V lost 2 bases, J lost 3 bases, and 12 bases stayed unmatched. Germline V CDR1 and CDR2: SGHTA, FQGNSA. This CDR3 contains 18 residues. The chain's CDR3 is CASSLMTSGTGGFYEQYF. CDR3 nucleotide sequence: TGTGCCAGCAGCTTAATGACGTCCGGGACAGGGGGTTTCTACGAGCAGTACTTC.

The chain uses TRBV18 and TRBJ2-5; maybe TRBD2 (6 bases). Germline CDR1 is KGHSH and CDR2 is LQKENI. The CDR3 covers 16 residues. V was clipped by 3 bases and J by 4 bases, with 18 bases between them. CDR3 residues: CASSPLGLSRGETQYF. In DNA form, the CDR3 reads TGTGCCAGCTCACCCCTGGGACTGTCAAGGGGAGAGACCCAGTACTTC. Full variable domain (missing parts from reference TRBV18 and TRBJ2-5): NAGVMQNPRHLVRRRGQEARLRCSPMKGHSHVYWYRQLPEEGLKFMVYLQKENIIDESGMPKERFSAEFPKEGPSILRIQQVVRGDSAAYFCASSPLGLSRGETQYFGPGTRLLVL.

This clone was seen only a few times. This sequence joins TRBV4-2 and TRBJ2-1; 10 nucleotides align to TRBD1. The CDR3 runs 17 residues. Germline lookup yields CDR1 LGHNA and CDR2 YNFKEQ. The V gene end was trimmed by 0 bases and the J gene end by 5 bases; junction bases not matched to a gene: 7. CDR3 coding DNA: TGTGCCAGCAGCCAAGATTTAGGGACAGGGGTCCACAATGAGCAGTTCTTC. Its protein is CASSQDLGTGVHNEQFF.

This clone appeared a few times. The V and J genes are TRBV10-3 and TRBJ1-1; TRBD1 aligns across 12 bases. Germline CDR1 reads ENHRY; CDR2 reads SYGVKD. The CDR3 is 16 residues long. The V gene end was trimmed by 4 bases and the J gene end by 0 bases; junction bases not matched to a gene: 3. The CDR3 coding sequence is TGTGCCATCAGTGGGGACAGGGGGCAGGTGAACACTGAAGCTTTCTTT. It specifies CAISGDRGQVNTEAFF.

The CDR3 DNA sequence: TGTGCCTGGGGGACTAGCGGGGGAAAAGAGACCCAGTACTTC. This gives the protein CAWGTSGGKETQYF. The rearrangement uses TRBV30 and TRBJ2-5; 14 bases fit TRBD2. CDR1 is GTSNPN, CDR2 SVGIG, per germline (reference sequence). J was trimmed by 3 bases and V by 5 bases; bases with no gene match: 2. The CDR3 runs 14 residues.

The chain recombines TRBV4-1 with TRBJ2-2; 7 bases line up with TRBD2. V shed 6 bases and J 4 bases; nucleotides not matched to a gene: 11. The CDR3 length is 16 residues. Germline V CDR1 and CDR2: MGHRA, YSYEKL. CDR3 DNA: TGCGCCAGCAGTCTCCGGGGGGACTATGGCACCGGGGAGCTGTTTTTT. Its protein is CASSLRGDYGTGELFF.

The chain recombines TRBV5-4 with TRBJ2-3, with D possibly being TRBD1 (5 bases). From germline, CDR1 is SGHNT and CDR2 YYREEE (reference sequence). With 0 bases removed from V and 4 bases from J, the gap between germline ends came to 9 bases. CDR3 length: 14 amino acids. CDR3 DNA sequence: TGTGCCAGCAGCTTGGGTAGGGGCCCAGATACGCAGTATTTT. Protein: CASSLGRGPDTQYF. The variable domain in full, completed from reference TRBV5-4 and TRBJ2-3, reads ETGVTQSPTHLIKTRGQQVTLRCSSQSGHNTVSWYQQALGQGPQFIFQYYREEENGRGNFPPRFSGLQFPNYSSELNVNALELDDSALYLCASSLGRGPDTQYFGPGTRLTVL.

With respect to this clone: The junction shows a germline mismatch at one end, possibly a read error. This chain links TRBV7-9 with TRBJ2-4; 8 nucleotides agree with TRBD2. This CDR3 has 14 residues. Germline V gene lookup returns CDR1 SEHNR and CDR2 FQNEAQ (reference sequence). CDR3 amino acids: CASSTGTRADIQHF. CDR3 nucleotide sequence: TGTGCCAGCAGCACCGGGACTAGGGCGGACATTCAGCACTTC.

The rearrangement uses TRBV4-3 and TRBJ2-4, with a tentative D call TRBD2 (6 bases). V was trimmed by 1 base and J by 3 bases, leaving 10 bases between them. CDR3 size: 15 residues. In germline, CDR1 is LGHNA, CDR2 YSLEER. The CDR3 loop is CASSQGRDFKNIQYF. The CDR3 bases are TGCGCCAGCAGCCAAGGACGGGACTTCAAAAACATTCAGTACTTC.

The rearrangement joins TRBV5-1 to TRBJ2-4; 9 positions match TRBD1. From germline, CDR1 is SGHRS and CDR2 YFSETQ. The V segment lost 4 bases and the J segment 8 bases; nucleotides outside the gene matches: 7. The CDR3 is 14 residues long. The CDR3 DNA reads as TGCGCCAGCAGCGGACCGGGACAGGGTTACATTCAGTACTTC. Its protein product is CASSGPGQGYIQYF.

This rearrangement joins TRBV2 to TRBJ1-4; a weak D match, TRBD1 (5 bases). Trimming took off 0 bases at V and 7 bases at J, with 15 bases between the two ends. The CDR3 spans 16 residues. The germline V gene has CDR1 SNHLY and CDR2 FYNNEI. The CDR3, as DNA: TGTGCCAGCAGTGAAGCCCCCCAGGGTTGGGGTGAAAAACTGTTTTTT. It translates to CASSEAPQGWGEKLFF.

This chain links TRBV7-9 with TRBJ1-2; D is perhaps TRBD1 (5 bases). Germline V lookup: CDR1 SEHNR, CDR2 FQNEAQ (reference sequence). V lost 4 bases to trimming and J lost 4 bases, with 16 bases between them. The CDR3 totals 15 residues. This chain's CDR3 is CASSWGGGSPYGYTF. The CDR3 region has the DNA TGTGCCAGCAGCTGGGGCGGGGGGTCACCCTATGGCTACACCTTC.

In DNA, the CDR3 is TGTGCCAGCAGCCGGGACAGTCTTGGGGGAGATACGCAGTATTTT. Its translation: CASSRDSLGGDTQYF. The J gene is TRBJ2-3, the V gene TRBV2; 7 positions agree with TRBD1. CDR1 is SNHLY, CDR2 FYNNEI, per germline. The J segment lost 5 bases and the V segment lost 6 bases, leaving 11 bases of the junction unmatched. This CDR3 is built from 15 residues.

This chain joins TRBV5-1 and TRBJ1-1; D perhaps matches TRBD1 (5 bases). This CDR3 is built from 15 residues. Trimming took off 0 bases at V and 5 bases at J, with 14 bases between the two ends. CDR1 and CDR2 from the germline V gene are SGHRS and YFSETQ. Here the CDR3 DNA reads TGCGCCAGCAGCTTGGGCGGGGCGAGTATGACTGAAGCTTTCTTT. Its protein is CASSLGGASMTEAFF. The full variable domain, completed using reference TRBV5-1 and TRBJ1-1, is KAGVTQTPRYLIKTRGQQVTLSCSPISGHRSVSWYQQTPGQGLQFLFEYFSETQRNKGNFPGRFSGRQFSNSRSEMNVSTLELGDSALYLCASSLGGASMTEAFFGQGTRLTVV.

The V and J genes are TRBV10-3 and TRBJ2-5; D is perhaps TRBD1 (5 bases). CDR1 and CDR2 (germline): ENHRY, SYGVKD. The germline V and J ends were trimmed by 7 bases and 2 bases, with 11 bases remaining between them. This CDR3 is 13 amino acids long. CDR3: CAITSDTQETQYF. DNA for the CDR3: TGTGCCATCACCTCGGACACACAAGAGACCCAGTACTTC.

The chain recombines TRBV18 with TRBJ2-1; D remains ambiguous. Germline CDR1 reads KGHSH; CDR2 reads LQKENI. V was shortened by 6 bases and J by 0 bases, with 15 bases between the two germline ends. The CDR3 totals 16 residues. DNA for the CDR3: TGTGCCAGCTCGAATGGTTTCCCGAGCTCCTACAATGAGCAGTTCTTC. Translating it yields CASSNGFPSSYNEQFF.

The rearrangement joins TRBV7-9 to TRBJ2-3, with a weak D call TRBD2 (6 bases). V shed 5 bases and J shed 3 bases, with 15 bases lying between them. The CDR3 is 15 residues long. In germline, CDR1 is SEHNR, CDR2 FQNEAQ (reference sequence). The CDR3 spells CASSGRDFLTDTQYF. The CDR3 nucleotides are TGTGCCAGCAGCGGACGGGACTTCCTGACAGATACGCAGTATTTT.

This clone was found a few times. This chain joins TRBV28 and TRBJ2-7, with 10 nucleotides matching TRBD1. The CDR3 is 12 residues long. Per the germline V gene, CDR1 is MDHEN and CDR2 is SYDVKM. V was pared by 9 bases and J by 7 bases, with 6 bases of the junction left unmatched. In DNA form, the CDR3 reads TGTGCCAGTAGACAGGGGGCTGGTGAGCAGTACTTC. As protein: CASRQGAGEQYF.

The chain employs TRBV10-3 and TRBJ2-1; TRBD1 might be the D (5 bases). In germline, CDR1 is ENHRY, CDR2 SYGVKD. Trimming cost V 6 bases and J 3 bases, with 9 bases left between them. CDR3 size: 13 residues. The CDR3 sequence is CAIRDTIYNEQFF. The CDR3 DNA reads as TGTGCCATCAGGGACACCATCTACAATGAGCAGTTCTTC.

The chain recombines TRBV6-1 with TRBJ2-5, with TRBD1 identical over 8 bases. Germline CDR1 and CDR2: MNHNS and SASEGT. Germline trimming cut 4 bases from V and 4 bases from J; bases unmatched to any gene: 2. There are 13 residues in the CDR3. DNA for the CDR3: TGTGCCAGCAGTGTGGACAGGGCAGAGACCCAGTACTTC. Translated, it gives CASSVDRAETQYF.

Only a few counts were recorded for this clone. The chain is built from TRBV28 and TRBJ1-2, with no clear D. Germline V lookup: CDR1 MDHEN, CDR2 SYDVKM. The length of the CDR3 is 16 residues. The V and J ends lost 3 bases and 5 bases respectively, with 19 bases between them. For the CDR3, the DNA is TGTGCCAGCAGTTTTTATTTCGTGAGGGTCCCTTATGGCTACACCTTC. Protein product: CASSFYFVRVPYGYTF.